These 8 T cell receptor beta chains were sequenced from one sample in a study of identical twins. In TCRdb, the 5' RACE reads were re-called with MiXCR into one record per CDR3 protein. The sample carries roughly 720,000 distinct CDR3 sequences, approximately 18% recorded once. The data also belong to a second study, concerning T cells expressing NK-cell markers.

Sequences were obtained from PBMCs. The receptors derive from a woman under 30 in good health.

This clonotype has more than one count but fewer than ten. This chain links TRBV10-3 with TRBJ2-3; 12 positions agree with TRBD2. Germline CDR1 ENHRY, CDR2 SYGVKD. The CDR3 has 16 amino acids. V lost 0 bases, J lost 7 bases, and 5 bases stayed unmatched. In DNA, the CDR3 is TGTGCCATCAGTGAGTCGTCGACTAGCGGGGGCAATACGCAGTATTTT. This translates into CAISESSTSGGNTQYF.

In this sample, this clonotype turned up a few times. J is TRBJ1-2 and V is TRBV5-5; D uncertain. The ends were cut back, 0 bases at V and 2 bases at J, with 8 bases in the middle. The CDR3 extends over 14 amino acids. The germline V gene encodes CDR1 SGHKS and CDR2 YYEKEE (reference sequence). The CDR3 DNA reads as TGTGCCAGCAGCTTGGCCAGGCCCAACTATGGCTACACCTTC. It is translated as CASSLARPNYGYTF.

The chain carries TRBV6-5 and TRBJ2-3, with a weak D call TRBD2 (5 bases). The CDR3 consists of 13 residues. Germline CDR1 is MNHEY and CDR2 is SVGAGI. The V and J ends lost 2 bases and 4 bases respectively, with 7 bases between them. CDR3 sequence (DNA): TGTGCCAGCAGTTACATGAGGGCAGATACGCAGTATTTT. It codes for CASSYMRADTQYF.

The chain joins TRBV12-3 or TRBV12-4 to TRBJ1-5; TRBD1 is a possible D gene (5 bases). This CDR3 has 14 residues. The germline V and J ends were trimmed by 5 bases and 7 bases, with 15 bases remaining between them. In DNA form, the CDR3 reads TGTGCCAGCAGTCCCTCAAGAGGGGTCCAGCCCCAGCATTTT. Protein product: CASSPSRGVQPQHF.

This clonotype was seen more than once but under ten times. The CDR3 reads CSVTPWRGGGPYNEQFF. The CDR3 nucleotides read TGCAGCGTTACCCCCTGGCGAGGTGGGGGGCCATACAATGAGCAGTTCTTC. This chain connects TRBV29-1 to TRBJ2-1; D is perhaps TRBD1 or TRBD2 (6 bases each). This CDR3 has 17 amino acids. Germline lookup yields CDR1 SQVTM and CDR2 ANQGSEA. V lost 5 bases to trimming and J lost 4 bases, with 24 bases between them.

V usage is TRBV3-1 and J usage is TRBJ2-2; tentatively, D is TRBD2 (5 bases). V lost 0 bases and J lost 7, with 24 bases in between. Germline V CDR1 and CDR2: LGHDT, YNNKEL (reference sequence). The CDR3 has 19 amino acids. CDR3 amino acids: CASSQDLIGLSQENGELFF. CDR3 in DNA: TGTGCCAGCAGCCAAGATTTAATCGGACTTTCCCAGGAGAACGGGGAGCTGTTTTTT.

The rearrangement links TRBV12-3 or TRBV12-4 to TRBJ2-7; TRBD1 matches 12 bases. J lost 2 bases, V lost 3 bases, and 2 bases had no gene match. This CDR3 comprises 15 residues. The CDR3 protein is CASSFGDRGPYEQYF. The CDR3 DNA is TGTGCCAGCAGTTTTGGGGACAGGGGGCCCTACGAGCAGTACTTC.

This chain joins TRBV5-4 and TRBJ1-2, with a tentative D call TRBD1 (5 bases). The V and J ends lost 1 base and 1 base respectively, with 11 bases between them. CDR3 length: 15 residues. Germline CDR1 reads SGHNT; CDR2 reads YYREEE (reference sequence). The CDR3 DNA is TGTGCCAGCAGCTTGAAAGACAGATATAACTATGGCTACACCTTC. It translates to CASSLKDRYNYGYTF.